This TCR beta chain derives from a study of T cell clonality in common variable immunodeficiency (dated by TCRdb to between 2014 and 2017). Study-wide conclusions, independent of this receptor: Even though DNA input was equal, the average per sample came to 65,000 to 85,000 unique sequences for controls compared with approximately 30,000 for CVID samples. Compared with healthy controls, CVID subjects showed increased TCRbeta clonality (t-test p = 0.018), a feature most characteristic of about a third of subjects. CVID TCRbeta sequences reportedly showed fewer deletions and N-nucleotide insertions and lacked highly modified clones with 13 or more V deletions. Healthy controls shared more TCRbeta clones with each other than CVID subjects shared among themselves (p < 0.0001). Differences among patients in the CVID cohort limited the correlations between repertoire features and clinical complications. According to the authors, finding the cause of the higher clonality in CVID would require sequencing the repertoires of T cell subpopulations.

For sequencing input, CVID and control samples contributed equivalent amounts of genomic DNA. For every sample, a 60 bp segment covering the rearranged TCRbeta CDR3 region was amplified and then sequenced. The immunoSEQ assay, a bias-corrected multiplex PCR combined with high-throughput sequencing, was used for TCRbeta amplification. The paper's data handling went like this. Each unique nucleotide sequence was treated as a clone and annotated with V, D and J genes, copy number and frequency. Sequences were labeled productive if in frame, and non-productive if out of frame or containing stop codons. As previously described, clonality was calculated on the basis of Shannon's entropy. The predicted amino acid sequences of productive clones were used to derive the mean CDR3 Kyte-Doolittle hydropathy. Using the R hclust function, scaled V gene usage was clustered hierarchically with Manhattan distance and complete linkage. Clone sharing by CDR3 amino acid sequence was assessed by resampling 12 repertoires per group over 100 rounds. The repertoires were searched for over 60 published EBV-specific TCRbeta sequences and fewer than 250 published CMV-specific TCRbeta sequences. After two CVID samples that produced fewer than 10,000 sequences were dropped from the analysis, roughly 42 CVID repertoires remained. TCRdb holds this immuneACCESS table with in-frame rearrangements only. Some clones are missing; in checked studies, unresolved V genes explain under half, and the rest has no known cause. That table is the source of V, J and clone size, and D and trimming were worked out from the DNA. For this sample the table reports about 18,000 clones, with no clone seen just once. Together, the top ten hold more than 2.5% of the sample.

As for this clone: This clone's antigen is unknown. The CDR3 end falls 3 residues outside the read, so it is completed with the germline J gene.

V loses 2 bases of germline sequence and J loses 2 bases, and the interval between the two ends is 22 bases. From the cysteine through the phenylalanine, the CDR3 covers 17 amino acids. Part of the CDR3 DNA is given, 42 bases translated from base 1. CDR1 is given as DFQATT and CDR2 as SNEGSKA, both from the germline V gene (reference sequence). Standard criteria, namely reduction of serum IgG, IgA and/or IgM below the normal range together with specific antibody deficiency, were applied for the diagnosis of CVID. There were almost 45 subjects in the CVID group (roughly 15 female and around 30 male), ranging in age from about 9 to 65 years, with a mean age of around 40. Most CVID patients and most healthy controls were of Caucasian heritage. At the time of study participation, every CVID subject had been on replacement immunoglobulin therapy for one year or longer. At blood collection, none of the CVID subjects was ill or on immunomodulatory or immunosuppressive medication. From each donor, roughly 4.5 to 9 ml of heparinized peripheral whole blood was collected. Genomic DNA from adults with common variable immune deficiency (CVID) and from healthy adult controls was the source for sequencing TCRbeta CDR3 repertoires. To isolate peripheral blood mononuclear cells, diluted blood was subjected to density centrifugation over Hypaque 1077 or Ficoll-Paque. Unsorted mononuclear cells served as the source of genomic DNA, which was extracted either by Qiagen column purification or by a centrifugation-based method.

The clonotype originates from a human donor with common variable immunodeficiency. Rearrangement joined TRBV20-1 to TRBJ2-7, with TRBD2 tentatively as D gene (5 bases match). What was sequenced was peripheral blood mononuclear cells. For the CDR3, the sequence is CSARKLLKAGDTYEQYF. The covered CDR3 bases are TGCAGTGCTAGAAAGCTCCTAAAGGCGGGCGACACCTACGAG.